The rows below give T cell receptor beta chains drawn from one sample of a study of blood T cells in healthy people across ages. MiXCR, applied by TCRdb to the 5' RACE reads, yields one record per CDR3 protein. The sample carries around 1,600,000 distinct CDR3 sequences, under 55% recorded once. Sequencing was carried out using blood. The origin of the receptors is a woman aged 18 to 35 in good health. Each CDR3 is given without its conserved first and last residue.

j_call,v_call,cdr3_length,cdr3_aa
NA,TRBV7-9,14,ASSSPRLGAFHEQY
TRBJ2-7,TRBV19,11,ASSIGGSYEQY
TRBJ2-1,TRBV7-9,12,ASSKDRVDNEQF
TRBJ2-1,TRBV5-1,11,ATSLLGVNEQF
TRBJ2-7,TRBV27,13,ASSYQTGSNYEQY
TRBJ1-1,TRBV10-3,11,AIWTGLGSEAF
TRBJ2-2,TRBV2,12,ASSEAVATGELF
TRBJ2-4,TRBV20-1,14,SARVSERAAQNIQY
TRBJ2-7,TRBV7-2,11,ASSPQSGGEQY
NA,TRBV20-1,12,SGFRDVAEETQY
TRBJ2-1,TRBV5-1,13,ASGGSGTSYNEQF
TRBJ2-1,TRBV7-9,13,ASGFDVVFYNEQF
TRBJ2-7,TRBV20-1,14,SARGGTSIHLYEQY
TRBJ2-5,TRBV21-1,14,ASSARVGEVKETQY
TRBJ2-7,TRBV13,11,ASANRGHDEQY
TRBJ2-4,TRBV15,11,ATSRSTKNIQY
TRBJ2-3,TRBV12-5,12,ASGWTAGPDTQY
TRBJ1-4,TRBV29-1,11,SVETVPSEKLF
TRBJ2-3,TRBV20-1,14,SAKRRTSGRTDTQY
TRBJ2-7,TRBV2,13,ASTPGLAVAYEQY
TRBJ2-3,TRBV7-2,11,ASSRRSADTQY
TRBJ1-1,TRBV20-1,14,SARDPGGSWNTEAF
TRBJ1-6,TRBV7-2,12,ASSRMAGESPLH
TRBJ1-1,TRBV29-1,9,SVAVVSEAF
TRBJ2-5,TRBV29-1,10,SVGGGEETQY
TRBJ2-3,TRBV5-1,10,ASSRRGDTQY
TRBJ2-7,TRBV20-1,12,SASLTGNSYEQY